This entry is about one TCR beta chain. Its cognate antigen is unknown. This CDR3 is 15 amino acids long. J gave up 6 bases and V 5 bases, and 9 bases lay outside the gene matches. Germline V gene data show CDR1 as SGHTA and CDR2 as FQGNSA. Via MiXCR, TCRdb re-called the 5' RACE reads, giving one row per CDR3 protein. The data hold approximately 270,000 distinct CDR3 sequences, with 15% to 20% observed a single time. The data belong to a study of T-cell memory formation after mild COVID-19. Overall study context: Among the donors, TCR clusters were largely specific to each donor.

Study observations and caveats: In second-wave clones peaking day 37, SARS-CoV-2 specificity remained unconfirmed. Memory from before infection featured some responding clones, which suggests cross-reactive memory joined.

This TCR was recovered from a man between 18 and 35 years old who had mild COVID-19 (a few samples of this study predate the infection). Cell type and time point are not known. The genes are TRBV7-2 and TRBJ2-1, with 8 bases aligning to TRBD1. The sequenced sample consisted of PBMCs or a T cell subset sorted from them (not recorded which). This CDR3 is CASSPQDRAPNEQFF. CDR3 in DNA: TGTGCCAGCAGCCCCCAGGACAGGGCCCCCAATGAGCAGTTCTTC.